This TCR beta chain was identified during a study of CXCR3-negative and CXCR3-positive naive CD8 T cells. Naive CD8+ T cells showed a CD45RO-CCR7+CD27+CD95- phenotype. The CDR3 loop spans 14 amino acids. Researchers prepared the TRB cDNA libraries using 5' RACE with UMI labels. TCRdb derives one entry per CDR3 protein from the 5' RACE reads, leaving out DNA. The sample is made up of some 50,000 distinct CDR3 sequences, and the top ten hold over 1.2% of it. Study-wide points: Both of the naive subsets showed about the same high diversity, but memory CD8+ cells had much less. CXCR3-positive naive cells carried more hydrophobic TRB CDR3s than CXCR3-negative naive cells did. Similar TRBV-TRBJ usage was seen in naive cells (both CXCR3-negative and CXCR3-positive), but memory cells differed.

As to this clonotype: The target antigen is unknown.

The material sequenced was naive CXCR3- CD8+ T cells from blood. Subset meaning: CD45RO-CCR7+CD27+CD95- naive CD8+ T cells lacking CXCR3 (TNR3-). The origin of this receptor is a human donor in good health. Some clones in this sample may be carry-over from other donors' samples. The genes are TRBV12-3 or TRBV12-4 and TRBJ2-7. Here the CDR3 reads CASSLGGEVDEQYF.